This is a list of T cell receptor beta chains from one sample in a study of shared clonotypes between healthy human individuals. Assay used: immunoSEQ multiplex PCR; TCRdb lists only in-frame clones, some missing. The table includes approximately 1.1 million clones, around 78% detected once. Sequencing was done on a sample of memory CD4+ T cells from PBMCs. Receptor source: a man between 18 and 29 years old in good health. Some clones in this sample may be carry-over from other donors' samples. Both conserved end residues are part of each CDR3. A D gene is named only where the DNA matches it firmly. A clone size is listed for some rows: how often the clone was seen (once, few, many), or a class if it is expanded.

clone_size j_call d_call v_call cdr3_aa cdr3_nt
NA TRBJ1-1 NA TRBV5-4 CASSLGARGAGEAFF TGTGCCAGCAGCTTGGGGGCCAGGGGCGCGGGCGAAGCTTTCTTT
NA TRBJ2-3 NA TRBV2 CASRETFSTDTQYF TGTGCCAGCAGGGAAACCTTTAGCACAGATACGCAGTATTTT
NA TRBJ2-2 NA TRBV4-2 CASSRGMENTGELFF TGTGCCAGCAGCCGGGGGATGGAGAATACCGGGGAGCTGTTTTTT
NA TRBJ2-1 TRBD2 TRBV5-1 CASSLLAGVYNEQFF TGCGCCAGCAGCTTACTAGCGGGAGTATACAATGAGCAGTTCTTC
NA TRBJ1-2 NA TRBV30 CAWLSIYGYTF TGTGCCTGGTTGTCGATCTATGGCTACACCTTC
NA TRBJ2-1 NA TRBV11-2 CASSFGVTNVEQFF TGTGCCAGCAGCTTTGGGGTCACGAACGTTGAGCAGTTCTTC
NA TRBJ2-3 TRBD2 TRBV7-2 CASSPMKGSGMDTQYF TGTGCCAGCAGCCCGATGAAGGGTAGCGGGATGGATACGCAGTATTTT
NA TRBJ2-2 NA TRBV16 CASSQFLPGTVELFF TGTGCCAGCAGCCAATTCCTCCCCGGAACAGTGGAGCTGTTTTTT
NA TRBJ2-1 NA TRBV28 CASSFGLAQFF TGTGCCAGCAGTTTCGGGCTAGCGCAGTTCTTC
once TRBJ1-1 NA TRBV27 CASSFHGPLNTEAFF TGTGCCAGCAGTTTTCACGGGCCCTTGAACACTGAAGCTTTCTTT
NA TRBJ2-3 TRBD2 TRBV6-1 CASRVAGVKDTQYF TGTGCCAGCAGGGTAGCGGGAGTGAAAGATACGCAGTATTTT
NA TRBJ2-2 NA TRBV7-2 CASSWGLGGGELFF TGTGCCAGCAGCTGGGGACTTGGGGGAGGGGAGCTGTTTTTT
NA TRBJ2-5 TRBD2 TRBV9 CASSVGLAGGSETQYF TGTGCCAGCAGCGTTGGCCTAGCGGGAGGAAGTGAGACCCAGTACTTC
NA TRBJ2-1 NA TRBV7-2 CASSPKAESYNEQFF TGTGCCAGCAGCCCAAAAGCGGAGTCTTACAATGAGCAGTTCTTC
NA TRBJ2-3 NA TRBV11-2 CASSLDRTDTQYF TGTGCCAGCAGCTTAGACAGAACAGATACGCAGTATTTT
once TRBJ2-7 TRBD2 TRBV5-1 CASSHLADTYEQYF TGCGCCAGCAGCCACCTAGCGGACACCTACGAGCAGTACTTC
NA TRBJ2-2 NA TRBV7-3 CASSPLSLASGELFF TGTGCCAGCAGTCCCCTTTCGCTAGCGTCCGGGGAGCTGTTTTTT
NA TRBJ1-2 TRBD1 TRBV5-4 CASSLAGGLQGGYTF TGTGCCAGCAGCTTGGCCGGCGGGTTACAGGGGGGCTACACCTTC
NA TRBJ2-2 NA TRBV27 CASSLGGLGELFF TGTGCCAGCAGTTTAGGGGGCCTCGGGGAGCTGTTTTTT
NA TRBJ1-2 TRBD1 TRBV7-2 CASSQESDRDIHGYTF TGCGCCAGCAGCCAAGAATCCGACAGGGATATCCATGGCTACACCTTC
NA TRBJ1-2 NA TRBV5-6 CASSGPGRNYGYTF TGTGCCAGCAGCGGGCCGGGACGGAACTATGGCTACACCTTC
NA TRBJ1-6 NA TRBV30 CAWSVLTSHSPLHF TGTGCCTGGAGTGTCTTGACCAGCCATTCACCCCTCCACTTT
NA TRBJ2-3 TRBD2 TRBV7-3 CASSRGTSGMDTQYF TGTGCCAGCAGCCGCGGGACTAGCGGGATGGATACGCAGTATTTT
NA TRBJ2-7 TRBD1 TRBV5-1 CASSLGMDRWYF TGCGCCAGCAGCTTGGGGATGGACAGGTGGTACTTC
NA TRBJ1-2 TRBD1 TRBV2 CASTSGTGPRGYTF TGTGCCAGCACCTCCGGGACAGGTCCCCGTGGCTACACCTTC
NA TRBJ2-7 TRBD2 TRBV4-2 CASSRTSGPNSYEQYF TGTGCCAGCAGCCGGACTAGCGGGCCGAATTCCTACGAGCAGTACTTC
NA TRBJ1-2 NA TRBV18 CASSPAQRSPTF TGTGCCAGCTCACCTGCACAGAGGTCTCCCACCTTC
NA TRBJ1-2 TRBD1 TRBV7-8 CASSFRDRANYGYTF TGTGCCAGCAGCTTCCGGGACAGGGCTAACTATGGCTACACCTTC
NA TRBJ2-3 TRBD2 TRBV10-3 CAISLAGAGGADTQYF TGTGCCATCAGCTTAGCGGGAGCAGGTGGCGCAGATACGCAGTATTTT
NA TRBJ1-6 NA TRBV30 CAWRRIGTEYNSPLHF TGTGCCTGGAGACGAATCGGGACGGAGTATAATTCACCCCTCCACTTT
NA TRBJ1-1 NA TRBV5-4 CASSLTVASSEAFF TGTGCCAGCAGCTTAACAGTGGCGTCCTCTGAAGCTTTCTTT
NA TRBJ1-2 NA TRBV5-1 CASSLGGLGNYGYTF TGCGCCAGCAGCTTGGGAGGGTTGGGGAACTATGGCTACACCTTC
once TRBJ2-1 TRBD2 TRBV4-2 CASSQAPSSGSGNNEQFF TGTGCCAGCAGCCAAGCTCCCTCTAGCGGGAGTGGTAATAATGAGCAGTTCTTC
NA TRBJ1-5 NA TRBV28 CASSRLWGVGQPQHF TGTGCCAGCAGCCGCCTTTGGGGGGTCGGTCAGCCCCAGCATTTT
NA TRBJ2-7 TRBD1 TRBV4-2 CASSRSGTGVYEQYF TGTGCCAGCAGCCGATCCGGGACAGGGGTATACGAGCAGTACTTC
NA TRBJ2-1 NA TRBV27 CASSLRAVTYNEQFF TGTGCCAGCAGTTTAAGGGCGGTTACCTACAATGAGCAGTTCTTC
once TRBJ1-2 NA TRBV6-1 CASSDGWGNGYTF TGTGCCAGCAGCGACGGGTGGGGCAATGGCTACACCTTC
NA TRBJ1-4 NA TRBV19 CASSPRAAKATNEKLFF TGTGCCAGTAGTCCCCGGGCCGCAAAGGCAACTAATGAAAAACTGTTTTTT
NA TRBJ2-3 NA TRBV9 CASSVDMTFDTQYF TGTGCCAGCAGCGTAGACATGACTTTCGATACGCAGTATTTT
NA TRBJ1-5 NA TRBV10-3 CAISESRWPSQPQHF TGTGCCATCAGTGAGTCTCGGTGGCCCAGTCAGCCCCAGCATTTT
NA TRBJ2-7 TRBD2 TRBV27 CASSSYWEGQGRSYEQYF TGTGCCAGCAGTTCCTATTGGGAGGGCCAGGGCCGCTCCTACGAGCAGTACTTC
NA TRBJ2-3 NA TRBV9 CASSVAGDPSTDTQYF TGTGCCAGCAGCGTAGCAGGAGATCCTAGCACAGATACGCAGTATTTT
NA TRBJ1-1 NA TRBV7-8 CASGNSDFPRYMNTEAFF TGTGCCAGCGGAAATTCGGACTTCCCCCGATACATGAACACTGAAGCTTTCTTT
NA TRBJ2-1 NA TRBV7-2 CASSLIGRVNEQFF TGTGCCAGCAGCTTAATCGGCCGGGTGAATGAGCAGTTCTTC
once TRBJ2-1 NA TRBV9 CASSPRQNYNEQFF TGTGCCAGCAGCCCGCGACAGAATTACAATGAGCAGTTCTTC
once TRBJ1-3 NA TRBV30 CAWSVFQGRNTIYF TGTGCCTGGAGTGTATTCCAGGGTCGAAACACCATATATTTT
NA TRBJ1-5 NA TRBV7-9 CASSSGQSQHF TGTGCCAGCAGCTCCGGACAGTCCCAGCATTTT
NA TRBJ1-2 NA TRBV19 CASSRSDNYGYTF TGTGCCAGTAGTAGGTCCGATAACTATGGCTACACCTTC
NA TRBJ2-7 NA TRBV12-5 CASAEGGTHTYEQYF TGTGCTAGTGCCGAGGGGGGGACACATACCTACGAGCAGTACTTC
NA TRBJ2-3 NA TRBV7-3 CASSLNRWRGDTDTQYF TGTGCCAGCAGCTTAAACCGATGGAGGGGGGACACAGATACGCAGTATTTT
NA TRBJ2-3 NA TRBV7-2 CASSLVVRASDTQYF TGTGCCAGCAGCTTAGTGGTCAGGGCCTCAGATACGCAGTATTTT
NA TRBJ1-6 NA TRBV7-9 CASSLARESPLHF TGTGCCAGCAGCTTAGCGCGGGAATCACCCCTCCACTTT
NA TRBJ1-3 TRBD1 TRBV5-6 CASSYGTGSGNTIYF TGTGCCAGCAGCTACGGGACAGGGTCTGGAAACACCATATATTTT
NA TRBJ1-2 NA TRBV28 CASSLGGYGYTF TGTGCCAGCAGTTTAGGAGGTTATGGCTACACCTTC
NA TRBJ1-1 TRBD1 TRBV5-1 CASSPQGADTEAFF TGCGCCAGCAGCCCGCAGGGGGCGGACACTGAAGCTTTCTTT
NA TRBJ1-1 NA TRBV27 CASSLLGKNTEAFF TGTGCCAGCAGTTTATTGGGGAAGAACACTGAAGCTTTCTTT
NA TRBJ1-1 NA TRBV5-4 CASSLVSRNTEAFF TGTGCCAGCAGCTTGGTATCCAGGAACACTGAAGCTTTCTTT
once TRBJ2-7 NA TRBV7-8 CASSWSDHLYEQYF TGTGCCAGCAGCTGGAGCGATCACCTCTACGAGCAGTACTTC
NA TRBJ2-7 NA TRBV10-2 CASGGQMMDEQYF TGCGCCAGCGGTGGACAGATGATGGACGAGCAGTACTTC